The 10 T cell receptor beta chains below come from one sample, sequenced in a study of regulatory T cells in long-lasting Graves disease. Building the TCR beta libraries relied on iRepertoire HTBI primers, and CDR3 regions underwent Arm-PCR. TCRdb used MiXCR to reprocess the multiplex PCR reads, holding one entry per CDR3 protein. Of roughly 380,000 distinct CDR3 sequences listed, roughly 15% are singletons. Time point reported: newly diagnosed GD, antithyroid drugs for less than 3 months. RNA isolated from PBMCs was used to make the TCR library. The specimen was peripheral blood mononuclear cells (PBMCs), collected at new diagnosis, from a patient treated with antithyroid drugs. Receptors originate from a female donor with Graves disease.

CDR3 amino acids: CASSGGGGGTKETQYF. As DNA, the CDR3 is TGTGCCAGCAGTGGGGGTGGGGGGGGGACCAAAGAGACCCAGTACTTC. The chain couples TRBV28 to TRBJ2-5; 7 nucleotides agree with TRBD2. The V and J ends lost 5 bases and 3 bases, in that order; junction bases with no gene match: 12. Germline V lookup: CDR1 MDHEN, CDR2 SYDVKM. This CDR3 is 16 amino acids long.

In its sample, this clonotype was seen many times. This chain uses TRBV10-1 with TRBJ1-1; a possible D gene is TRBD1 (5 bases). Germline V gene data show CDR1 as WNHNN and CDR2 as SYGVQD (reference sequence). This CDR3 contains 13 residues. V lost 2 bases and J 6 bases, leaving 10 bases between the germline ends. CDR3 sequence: CASSETGEAEAFF. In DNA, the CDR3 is TGCGCCAGCAGTGAGACGGGGGAAGCTGAAGCTTTCTTT.

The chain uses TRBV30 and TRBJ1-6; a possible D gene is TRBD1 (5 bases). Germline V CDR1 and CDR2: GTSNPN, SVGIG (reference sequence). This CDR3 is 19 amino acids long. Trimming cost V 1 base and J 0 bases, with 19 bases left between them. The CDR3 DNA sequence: TGTGCCTGGAGTGGCCCGGAACGCAGGGAGCGCTCCTATAATTCACCCCTCCACTTT. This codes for CAWSGPERRERSYNSPLHF.

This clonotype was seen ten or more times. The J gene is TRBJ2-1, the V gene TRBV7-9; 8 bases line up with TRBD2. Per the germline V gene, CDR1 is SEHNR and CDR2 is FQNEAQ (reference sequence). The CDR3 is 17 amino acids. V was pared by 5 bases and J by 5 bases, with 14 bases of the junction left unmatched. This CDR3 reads CASSPKGGRGEHNEQFF. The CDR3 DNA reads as TGTGCCAGCAGCCCTAAAGGGGGGCGGGGGGAACACAATGAGCAGTTCTTC.

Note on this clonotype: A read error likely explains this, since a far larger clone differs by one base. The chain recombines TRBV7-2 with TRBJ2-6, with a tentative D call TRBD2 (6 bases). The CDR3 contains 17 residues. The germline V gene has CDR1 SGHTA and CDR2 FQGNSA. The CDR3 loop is CACSLERGGSGANVLTF. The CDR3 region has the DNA TGTGCCTGCAGCTTAGAGAGGGGAGGCTCTGGGGCCAACGTCCTGACTTTC. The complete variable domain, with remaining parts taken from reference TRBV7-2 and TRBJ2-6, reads GAGVSQSPSNKVTEKGKDVELRCDPISGHTALYWYRQSLGQGLEFLIYFQGNSAPDKSGLPSDRFSAERTGGSVSTLTIQRTQQEDSAVYLCACSLERGGSGANVLTFGAGSRLTVL.

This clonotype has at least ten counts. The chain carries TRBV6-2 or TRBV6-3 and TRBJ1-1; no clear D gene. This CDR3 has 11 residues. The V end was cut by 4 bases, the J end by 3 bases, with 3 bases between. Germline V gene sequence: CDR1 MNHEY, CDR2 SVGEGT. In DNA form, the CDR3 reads TGTGCCAGCAGTTCCTACACTGAAGCTTTCTTT. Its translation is CASSSYTEAFF.

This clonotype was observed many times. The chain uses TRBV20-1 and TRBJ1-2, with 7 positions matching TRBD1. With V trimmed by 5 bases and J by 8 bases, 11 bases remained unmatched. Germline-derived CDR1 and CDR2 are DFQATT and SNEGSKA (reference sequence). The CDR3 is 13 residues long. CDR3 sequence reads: CSAPDRVGVGYTF. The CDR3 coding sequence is TGCAGTGCTCCCGACAGGGTTGGGGTCGGCTACACCTTC.

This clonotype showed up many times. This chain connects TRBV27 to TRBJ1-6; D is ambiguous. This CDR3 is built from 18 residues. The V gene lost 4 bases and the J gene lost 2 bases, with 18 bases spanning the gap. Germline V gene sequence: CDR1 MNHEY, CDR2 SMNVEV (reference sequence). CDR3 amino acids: CASSSLELVTTYNSPLHF. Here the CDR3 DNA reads TGTGCCAGCAGTTCCCTGGAACTAGTTACCACCTATAATTCACCCCTCCACTTT.

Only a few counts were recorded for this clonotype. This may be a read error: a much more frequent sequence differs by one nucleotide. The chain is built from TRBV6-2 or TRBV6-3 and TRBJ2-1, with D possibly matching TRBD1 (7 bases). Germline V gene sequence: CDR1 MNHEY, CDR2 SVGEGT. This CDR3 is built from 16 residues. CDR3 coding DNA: TGTGCCAGCAGTGCGGGACAGCCTAGCTCCTACCATGAGCAGTTCTTC. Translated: CASSAGQPSSYHEQFF.

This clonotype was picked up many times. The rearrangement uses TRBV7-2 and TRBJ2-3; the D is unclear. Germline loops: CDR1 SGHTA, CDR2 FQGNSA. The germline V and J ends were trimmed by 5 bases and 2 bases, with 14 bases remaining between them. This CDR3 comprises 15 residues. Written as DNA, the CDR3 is TGTGCCAGCAGCCCCTCGTTGGGGAACACAGATACGCAGTATTTT. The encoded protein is CASSPSLGNTDTQYF.